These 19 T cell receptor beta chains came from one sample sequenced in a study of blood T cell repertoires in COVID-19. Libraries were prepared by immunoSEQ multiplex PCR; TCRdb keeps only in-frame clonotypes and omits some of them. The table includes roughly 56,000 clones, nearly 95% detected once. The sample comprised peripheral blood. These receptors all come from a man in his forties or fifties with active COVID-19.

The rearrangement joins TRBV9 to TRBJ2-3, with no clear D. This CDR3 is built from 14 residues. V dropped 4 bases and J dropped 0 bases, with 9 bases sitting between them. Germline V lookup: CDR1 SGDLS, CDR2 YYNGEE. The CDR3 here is CASSQTLSTDTQYF. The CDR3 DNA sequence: TGTGCCAGCAGCCAGACTTTAAGCACAGATACGCAGTATTTT.

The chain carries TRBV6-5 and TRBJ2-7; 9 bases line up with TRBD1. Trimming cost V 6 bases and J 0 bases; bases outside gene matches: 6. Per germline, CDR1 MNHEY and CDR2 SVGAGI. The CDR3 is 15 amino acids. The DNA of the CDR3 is TGTGCCAGCAGCGACCGGGACAGGGTCTCCTACGAGCAGTACTTC. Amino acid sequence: CASSDRDRVSYEQYF.

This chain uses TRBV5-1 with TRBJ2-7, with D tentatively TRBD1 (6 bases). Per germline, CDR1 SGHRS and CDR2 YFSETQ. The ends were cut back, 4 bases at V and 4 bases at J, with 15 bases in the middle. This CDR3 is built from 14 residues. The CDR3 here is CASSLTQGSYEQYF. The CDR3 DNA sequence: TGCGCCAGCAGCCTGACACAGGGATCGTACGAGCAGTACTTC.

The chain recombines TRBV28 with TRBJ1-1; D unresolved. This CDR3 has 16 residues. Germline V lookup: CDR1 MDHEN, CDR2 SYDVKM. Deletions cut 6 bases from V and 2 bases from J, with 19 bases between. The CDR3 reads CASRSRLTDPNTEAFF. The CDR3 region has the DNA TGTGCCAGCAGGTCTCGTCTCACAGATCCCAACACTGAAGCTTTCTTT.

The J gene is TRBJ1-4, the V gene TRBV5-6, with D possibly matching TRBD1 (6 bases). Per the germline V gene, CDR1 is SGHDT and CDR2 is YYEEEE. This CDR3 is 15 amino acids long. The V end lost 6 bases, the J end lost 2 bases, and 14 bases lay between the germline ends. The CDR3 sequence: CASTFRGGTNEKLFF. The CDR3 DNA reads TGTGCCAGCACCTTTAGGGGGGGGACTAATGAAAAACTGTTTTTT.

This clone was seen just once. CDR3 sequence reads: CASRGTGLAGGPDTQYF. The CDR3 DNA reads TGCGCCAGCAGGGGGACGGGACTAGCGGGAGGGCCGGATACGCAGTATTTT. This sequence joins TRBV5-1 and TRBJ2-3; 16 positions agree with TRBD2. J lost 6 bases, V lost 5 bases, and 9 bases had no gene match. This CDR3 region has 17 residues. CDR1 is SGHRS, CDR2 YFSETQ, per germline.

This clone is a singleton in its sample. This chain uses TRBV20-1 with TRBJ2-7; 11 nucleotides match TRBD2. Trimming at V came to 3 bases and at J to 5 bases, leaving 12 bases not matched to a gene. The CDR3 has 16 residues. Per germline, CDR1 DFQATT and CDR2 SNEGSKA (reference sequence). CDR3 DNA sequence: TGCAGTGCTAGTATCACTAGCGGGGGCGTTAAGGACGAGCAGTACTTC. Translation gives CSASITSGGVKDEQYF.

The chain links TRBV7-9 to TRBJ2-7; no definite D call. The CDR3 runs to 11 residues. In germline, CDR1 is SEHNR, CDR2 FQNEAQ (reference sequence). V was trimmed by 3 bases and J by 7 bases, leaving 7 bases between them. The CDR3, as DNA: TGTGCCAGCAGCTTCACCCGGGAGCAGTACTTC. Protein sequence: CASSFTREQYF.

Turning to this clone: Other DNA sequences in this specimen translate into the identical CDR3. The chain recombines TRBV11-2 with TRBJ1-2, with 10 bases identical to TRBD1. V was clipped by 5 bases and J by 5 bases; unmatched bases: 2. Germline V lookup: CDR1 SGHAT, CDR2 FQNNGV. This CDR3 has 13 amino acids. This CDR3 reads CASSPDRGYGYTF. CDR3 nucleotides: TGTGCCAGCAGCCCGGACAGGGGGTATGGCTACACCTTC.

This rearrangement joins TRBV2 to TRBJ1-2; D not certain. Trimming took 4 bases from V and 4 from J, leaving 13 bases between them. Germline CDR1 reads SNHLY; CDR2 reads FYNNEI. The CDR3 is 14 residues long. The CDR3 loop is CASSGSGSSYGYTF. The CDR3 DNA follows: TGTGCCAGCAGTGGATCAGGTTCCAGCTATGGCTACACCTTC.

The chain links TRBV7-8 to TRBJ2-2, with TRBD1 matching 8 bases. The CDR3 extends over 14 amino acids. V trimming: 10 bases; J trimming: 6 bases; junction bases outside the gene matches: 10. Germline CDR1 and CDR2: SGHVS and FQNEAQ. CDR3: CATIRDRMPGELFF. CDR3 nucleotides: TGTGCCACGATACGGGACAGGATGCCCGGGGAGCTGTTTTTT.

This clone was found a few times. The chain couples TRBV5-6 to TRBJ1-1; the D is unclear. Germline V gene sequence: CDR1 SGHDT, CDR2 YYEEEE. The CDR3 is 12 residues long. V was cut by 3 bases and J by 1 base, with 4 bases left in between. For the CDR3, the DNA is TGTGCCAGCAGCTGGCAGAACACTGAAGCTTTCTTT. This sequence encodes CASSWQNTEAFF.

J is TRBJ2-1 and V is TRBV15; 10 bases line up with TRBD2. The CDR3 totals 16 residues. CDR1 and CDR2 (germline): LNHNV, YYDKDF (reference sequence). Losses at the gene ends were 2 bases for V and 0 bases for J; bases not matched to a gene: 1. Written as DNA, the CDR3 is TGTGCCACCAGCAGACCTAGCGGGAGCTCCTACAATGAGCAGTTCTTC. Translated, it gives CATSRPSGSSYNEQFF.

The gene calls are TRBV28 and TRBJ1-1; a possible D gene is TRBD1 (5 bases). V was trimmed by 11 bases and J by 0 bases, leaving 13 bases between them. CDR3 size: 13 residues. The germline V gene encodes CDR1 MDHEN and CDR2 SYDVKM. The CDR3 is CACQGSMNTEAFF. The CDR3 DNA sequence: TGTGCCTGCCAGGGCAGTATGAACACTGAAGCTTTCTTT.

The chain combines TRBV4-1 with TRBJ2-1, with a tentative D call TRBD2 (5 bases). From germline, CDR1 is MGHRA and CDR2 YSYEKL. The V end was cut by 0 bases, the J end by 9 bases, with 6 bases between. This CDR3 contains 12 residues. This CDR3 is CASSQDEGEQFF. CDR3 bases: TGCGCCAGCAGCCAAGATGAGGGTGAGCAGTTCTTC.

The CDR3 region has the DNA TGTGCCAGCAGCTTTTCGGAATTGAGGGCGGGAGAGACCGGAAATGAGCAGTTCTTC. The encoded protein is CASSFSELRAGETGNEQFF. The chain uses TRBV7-9 and TRBJ2-1, with TRBD2 matching over 7 bases. The CDR3 runs 19 residues. Germline CDR1 SEHNR, CDR2 FQNEAQ (reference sequence). V trimming: 3 bases; J trimming: 7 bases; junction bases outside the gene matches: 21. Using reference TRBV7-9 and TRBJ2-1 for the parts outside the CDR3, the full variable domain is DTGVSQNPRHKITKRGQNVTFRCDPISEHNRLYWYRQTLGQGPEFLTYFQNEAQLEKSRLLSDRFSAERPKGSFSTLEIQRTEQGDSAMYLCASSFSELRAGETGNEQFFGPGTRLTVL.

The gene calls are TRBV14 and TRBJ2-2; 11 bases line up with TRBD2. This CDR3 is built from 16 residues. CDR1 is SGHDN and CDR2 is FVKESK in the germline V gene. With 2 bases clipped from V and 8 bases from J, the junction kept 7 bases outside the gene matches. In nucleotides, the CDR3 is TGTGCCAGCAGCCAACAACTAGCGGGAGTATCGGGGGAGCTGTTTTTT. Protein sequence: CASSQQLAGVSGELFF.

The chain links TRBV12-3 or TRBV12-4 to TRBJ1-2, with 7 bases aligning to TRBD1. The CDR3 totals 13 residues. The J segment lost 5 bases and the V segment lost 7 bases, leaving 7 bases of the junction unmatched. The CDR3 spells CASTRGQEYGYTF. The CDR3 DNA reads TGTGCCAGCACCAGAGGACAGGAGTATGGCTACACCTTC.

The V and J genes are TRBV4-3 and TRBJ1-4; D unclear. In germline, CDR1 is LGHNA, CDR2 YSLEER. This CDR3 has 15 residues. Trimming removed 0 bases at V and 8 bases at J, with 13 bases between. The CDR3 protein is CASSQDRPPREKLFF. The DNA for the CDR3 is TGCGCCAGCAGCCAAGATCGGCCCCCTAGAGAAAAACTGTTTTTT.